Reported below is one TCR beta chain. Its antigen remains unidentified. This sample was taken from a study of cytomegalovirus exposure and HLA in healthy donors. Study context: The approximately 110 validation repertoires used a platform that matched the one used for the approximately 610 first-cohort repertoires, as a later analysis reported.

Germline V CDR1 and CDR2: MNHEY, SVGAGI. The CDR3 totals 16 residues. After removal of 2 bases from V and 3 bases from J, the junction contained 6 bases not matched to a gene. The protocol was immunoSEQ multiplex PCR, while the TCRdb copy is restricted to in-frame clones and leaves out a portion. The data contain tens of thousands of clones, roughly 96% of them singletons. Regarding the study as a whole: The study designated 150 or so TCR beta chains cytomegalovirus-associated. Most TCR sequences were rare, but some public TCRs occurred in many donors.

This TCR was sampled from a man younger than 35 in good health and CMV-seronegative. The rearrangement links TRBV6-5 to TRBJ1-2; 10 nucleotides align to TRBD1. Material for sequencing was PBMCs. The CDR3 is CASSYRQGANHYGYTF. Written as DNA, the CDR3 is TGTGCCAGCAGTTACAGACAGGGGGCAAATCACTATGGCTACACCTTC.